This T cell receptor beta chain is drawn from a study of T cells in localized non-small cell lung cancer. Study-wide points: As only one tumor region underwent sequencing, heterogeneity remains possible. Higher blood T cell density tracked longer overall survival. The study detected a median roughly 61 of the top 100 tumor clones in adjacent lung.

A word on this clone: What it binds is not known.

Sequencing used immunoSEQ multiplex PCR; TCRdb keeps in-frame clones, though not all of them. The repertoire has some 30,000 clones, roughly 87% of them found once; the top ten carry 17%. Germline-derived CDR1 and CDR2 are MNHEY and SVGAGI. CDR3 length equals 13 residues. Deletions cut 2 bases from V and 6 bases from J, with 10 bases between. The sample here was peripheral blood mononuclear cells, taken before any cancer treatment. This chain connects TRBV6-5 to TRBJ1-1; D ambiguous. The source is a man between 40 and 70 years old with stage III lung adenocarcinoma. The chain's CDR3 is CASSYREGAEAFF. CDR3 DNA sequence: TGTGCCAGCAGTTACCGGGAAGGTGCTGAAGCTTTCTTT.